Reported below is one T cell receptor (beta chain). The antigen is undetermined. Extracted RNA was reverse transcribed, and the resulting cDNA served as sequencing template. Profiling relied on immunoSEQ multiplex PCR, and the TCRdb table lists in-frame clones only, not all of them. Of roughly 250,000 clones listed, approximately 61% are singletons. From alopecia areata patients, lesional scalp punch biopsies and peripheral blood were collected. This entry belongs to a study of CD8+ T cells in alopecia areata. CDR1 is SQVTM, CDR2 ANQGSEA, per germline. With 7 bases clipped from V and 1 base from J, the junction kept 4 bases outside the gene matches. This CDR3 is 12 amino acids long. Whole-study results and caveats: Sequenced scalp T cells also include alphabeta T cells resident in normal skin. Clonality exceeded that of normal scalp in lesional scalp, most notably in alopecia totalis/universalis. TCR sharing was clearer in mice than between patients, perhaps partly owing to patient HLA diversity.

The receptor comes from a human donor with alopecia areata. V and J are TRBV29-1 and TRBJ2-7, with 7 bases lining up with TRBD1. This sample comprised CD4+ T cells sorted from blood, obtained at week 0. The CDR3 loop reads CSGRDSSYEQYF. Written as DNA, the CDR3 is TGCAGCGGTAGGGACAGTTCCTACGAGCAGTACTTC.